Presented here are 17 T cell receptor beta chains from one specimen sequenced in a study of technical replicates of blood from a few donors (dated by TCRdb to the late 2010s). The protocol used for the library was the immunoSEQ multiplex PCR assay. TCRdb obtained this table from immuneACCESS and retained in-frame rearrangements with V and J assigned. These tables miss some clones; where compared with another copy, unresolved V genes account for less than half of the shortfall, and the remainder is unexplained. The sample table holds 80,000 to 100,000 clones, of which about 95% were seen once. The ten largest account for 0.2% to 0.25% of the sample. The sequenced sample consisted of T cells isolated from PBMCs. The receptors shown here come from a human donor in good health.

The rearrangement joins TRBV7-2 to TRBJ2-1; D unresolved. V was shortened by 2 bases and J by 5 bases, with 4 bases between the two germline ends. The germline gives CDR1 SGHTA, CDR2 FQGNSA. The CDR3 consists of 12 residues. The CDR3 spells CASSLINNEQFF. CDR3 DNA sequence: TGTGCCAGCAGCTTAATAAACAATGAGCAGTTCTTC.

The chain links TRBV4-1 to TRBJ2-5; TRBD2 matches at 11 bases. Germline-derived CDR1 and CDR2 are MGHRA and YSYEKL. With 4 bases clipped from V and 4 bases from J, the junction kept 8 bases outside the gene matches. CDR3 length: 16 residues. CDR3 coding DNA: TGCGCCAGCAGCCCGTTAGCGGGAGGGCCGGTAGAGACCCAGTACTTC. Its translation is CASSPLAGGPVETQYF.

The chain recombines TRBV7-3 with TRBJ2-3; D possibly corresponds to TRBD2 (6 bases). The CDR3 sequence is 15 residues long. With 4 bases removed from V and 2 bases from J, the gap between germline ends came to 13 bases. Germline loops: CDR1 SGHTA, CDR2 FQGTGA. The CDR3 nucleotides read TGTGCCAGCAGCTCCGGAGGCGGGGCCACAGATACGCAGTATTTT. Amino acid sequence: CASSSGGGATDTQYF.

This clone has just one count. The chain is built from TRBV5-6 and TRBJ1-1, with TRBD1 as a possible D gene (5 bases). V gave up 0 bases and J gave up 0 bases, with 12 bases separating them. Germline lookup yields CDR1 SGHDT and CDR2 YYEEEE. This CDR3 has 16 residues. The CDR3 region is CASSLGQTAMNTEAFF. CDR3 in DNA: TGTGCCAGCAGCTTGGGACAGACCGCTATGAACACTGAAGCTTTCTTT.

This clone was seen only once. The V gene is TRBV7-3, the J gene TRBJ2-1; D uncertain. V shed 5 bases and J shed 8 bases, with 19 bases lying between them. The CDR3 extends over 15 amino acids. Per germline, CDR1 SGHTA and CDR2 FQGTGA. CDR3 DNA sequence: TGTGCCAGCAGCCGAGTCCCCCGGCGGTTCTATGAGCAGTTCTTC. It yields the protein CASSRVPRRFYEQFF.

The V call is TRBV12-5, the J call TRBJ1-5; D is undetermined. Per germline, CDR1 LGHNT and CDR2 FRNRAP. This CDR3 has 13 residues. V was shortened by 6 bases and J by 5 bases, with 11 bases between the two germline ends. CDR3 region: CASGAGAHQPQHF. The DNA for the CDR3 is TGTGCTAGTGGGGCGGGAGCGCATCAGCCCCAGCATTTT.

This clone was counted only a few times. The chain has TRBV18 and TRBJ1-1; D unresolved. The V and J ends lost 3 bases and 1 base respectively, with 6 bases between them. The length of the CDR3 is 13 residues. In germline, CDR1 is KGHSH, CDR2 LQKENI. The CDR3 DNA follows: TGTGCCAGCTCACCTTCAGAGAACACTGAAGCTTTCTTT. Its translation is CASSPSENTEAFF.

The chain carries TRBV5-4 and TRBJ2-3, with D possibly being TRBD2 (5 bases). The CDR3 has 14 amino acids. Germline loops: CDR1 SGHNT, CDR2 YYREEE (reference sequence). Between the trimmed V and J ends, which lost 5 bases and 5 bases, there was a span of 15 bases. CDR3 bases: TGTGCCAGCAGTTTGAAGCAGGCGGGAGATACGCAGTATTTT. Translating it yields CASSLKQAGDTQYF.

J is TRBJ2-1 and V is TRBV7-9; 8 bases line up with TRBD1. V trimming: 9 bases; J trimming: 3 bases; junction bases outside the gene matches: 10. This CDR3 is built from 15 residues. Germline values: CDR1 SEHNR, CDR2 FQNEAQ (reference sequence). CDR3 sequence reads: CASISPGQVYNEQFF. In DNA, the CDR3 is TGTGCCAGTATCTCGCCGGGACAGGTCTACAATGAGCAGTTCTTC.

The J gene is TRBJ2-7, the V gene TRBV18; TRBD1 agrees at 8 bases. The CDR3 is 14 amino acids. The V segment lost 3 bases and the J segment 3 bases; nucleotides outside the gene matches: 4. Germline-derived CDR1 and CDR2 are KGHSH and LQKENI. CDR3 DNA: TGTGCCAGCTCACCTAGGACAGGGTTCTACGAGCAGTACTTC. It specifies CASSPRTGFYEQYF. The variable domain in full, completed from reference TRBV18 and TRBJ2-7, reads NAGVMQNPRHLVRRRGQEARLRCSPMKGHSHVYWYRQLPEEGLKFMVYLQKENIIDESGMPKERFSAEFPKEGPSILRIQQVVRGDSAAYFCASSPRTGFYEQYFGPGTRLTVT.

This chain links TRBV7-9 with TRBJ2-2; 7 positions agree with TRBD2. The CDR3 covers 14 residues. Germline V gene lookup returns CDR1 SEHNR and CDR2 FQNEAQ (reference sequence). Unmatched junction bases numbered 7, after V lost 4 bases and J lost 8 bases. CDR3: CASSSQRELGELFF. DNA of the CDR3: TGTGCCAGCAGCTCTCAGCGGGAATTGGGGGAGCTGTTTTTT.

This sequence joins TRBV2 and TRBJ1-1; TRBD1 aligns across 8 bases. Trimming at V came to 7 bases and at J to 5 bases, leaving 6 bases not matched to a gene. This CDR3 contains 13 residues. The germline gives CDR1 SNHLY, CDR2 FYNNEI. CDR3 DNA: TGTGCCAGCAATGGAGACAGGGGTACTGAAGCTTTCTTT. It translates to CASNGDRGTEAFF.

The gene calls are TRBV6-1 and TRBJ2-7; weak D call: TRBD1 (6 bases). The CDR3 consists of 14 residues. CDR1 is MNHNS and CDR2 is SASEGT in the germline V gene. Trimming took off 2 bases at V and 2 bases at J, with 10 bases between the two ends. Here the CDR3 DNA reads TGTGCCAGCAGTGAAATGAACAGGGCCTACGAGCAGTACTTC. Amino acids: CASSEMNRAYEQYF.

The chain joins TRBV7-9 to TRBJ2-7; maybe TRBD2 (5 bases). The CDR3 extends over 14 amino acids. V lost 2 bases and J lost 6, with 14 bases in between. The germline CDR1 and CDR2 sequences are SEHNR and FQNEAQ (reference sequence). The CDR3 DNA is TGTGCCAGCAGCTTATCTAGCCCATCAGGCGAGCAGTACTTC. Translating it yields CASSLSSPSGEQYF.

V and J are TRBV19 and TRBJ2-5, with D perhaps TRBD2 (5 bases). Germline V gives CDR1 LNHDA, CDR2 SQIVND (reference sequence). The CDR3 contains 15 residues. V was trimmed by 1 base and J by 4 bases, leaving 13 bases between them. The CDR3 DNA reads as TGTGCCAGTAGTATAGTCGGCGGGTCAGGAGAGACCCAGTACTTC. It encodes CASSIVGGSGETQYF.

This chain joins TRBV5-1 and TRBJ1-1; 7 bases fit TRBD1. This CDR3 has 15 amino acids. Germline V gene lookup returns CDR1 SGHRS and CDR2 YFSETQ. The trim removed 0 bases at V and 6 bases at J, leaving 8 bases unmatched. The CDR3 DNA is TGCGCCAGCAGCTTGGAGACAGGGTTTCGGGCTGAAGCTTTCTTT. It yields the protein CASSLETGFRAEAFF.

This sequence joins TRBV18 and TRBJ1-3, with TRBD1 as a possible D gene (5 bases). Germline CDR1 is KGHSH and CDR2 is LQKENI. The CDR3 has 14 residues. V lost 3 bases, J lost 5 bases, and 11 bases lay in between. CDR3 sequence reads: CASSPPDTRNTIYF. DNA of the CDR3: TGTGCCAGCTCACCCCCGGACACAAGAAACACCATATATTTT.